This TCR beta chain was recorded in a study of blood T cell repertoires in COVID-19. Study as a whole: From the United States, Italy and Spain came samples of acute and convalescent COVID-19. Sample material is recorded as cDNA or gDNA derived from T cells, B-cell-depleted T cells, or PBMCs.

Source study methods: Cell counts per sample came from amplifying reference gene primers. The table came from immunoSEQ multiplex PCR; TCRdb's copy has only in-frame clones and leaves some out. D and trimming come from the DNA, and the V and J calls and clone size come from that table. The sample includes over 55,000 clones, about 80% of them seen just once. This CDR3 is built from 15 residues. Per the germline V gene, CDR1 is SGHVS and CDR2 is FQNEAQ. The junction had 10 bases not matched to a gene; V was cut back by 5 bases and J by 6 bases. Sequenced material: peripheral blood. V gene TRBV7-8 combines with J gene TRBJ2-4, with 7 bases matching TRBD1. The clonotype was recovered from a woman in her 70s with acute or convalescent COVID-19. CDR3 DNA: TGTGCCAGCAGCCCCAATAGGGGGCGCCTAAACATTCAGTACTTC. The encoded protein is CASSPNRGRLNIQYF.